Each of the 11 T cell receptor beta chains below was sequenced from the same sample in a study of CD8 T cells in Susac syndrome. Random hexamers were used to reverse transcribe the RNA input (roughly 0.5 to 1 ug). TCRdb reprocessed the immunoSEQ multiplex PCR reads with MiXCR, giving one entry per CDR3 protein. Here the sample spans roughly 120,000 distinct CDR3 sequences, 90% to 98% being singletons. Sequenced input: CD4+ T cells from PBMCs. The receptor set was obtained from a human donor in good health.

The chain combines TRBV29-1 with TRBJ2-7; D is possibly TRBD1 or TRBD2 (5 bases each). Trimming pared 6 bases from V and 2 bases from J, leaving 17 bases between. CDR3 size: 14 residues. Germline V CDR1 and CDR2: SQVTM, ANQGSEA. Here the CDR3 DNA reads TGCAGCGTAAGAACCCAGGGACCTACCTACGAGCAGTACTTC. Protein product: CSVRTQGPTYEQYF.

This clonotype was counted a single time. V usage is TRBV6-5 and J usage is TRBJ2-5, with TRBD1 matching 8 bases. CDR1 MNHEY and CDR2 SVGAGI come from the germline V gene. The CDR3 contains 17 residues. Trimming cost V 4 bases and J 7 bases; bases outside gene matches: 17. CDR3 region: CASSFLAGQGAFGTQYF. The CDR3 coding sequence is TGTGCCAGCAGTTTCCTTGCGGGCCAGGGGGCGTTTGGGACCCAGTACTTC.

The gene calls are TRBV18 and TRBJ1-2; D might be TRBD1 (5 bases). Trimming left V 2 bases short and J 3 bases short, with 13 bases between. The CDR3 length is 15 residues. The germline V gene encodes CDR1 KGHSH and CDR2 LQKENI. The CDR3 region has the DNA TGTGCCAGCTCACCAATCGGCAGGGCAGACTATGGCTACACCTTC. Translating it yields CASSPIGRADYGYTF.

This clonotype was observed a single time. This chain connects TRBV29-1 to TRBJ2-3, with 9 bases matching TRBD2. CDR1 and CDR2 (germline): SQVTM, ANQGSEA. The V and J ends lost 6 bases and 1 base, in that order; junction bases with no gene match: 8. The CDR3 contains 15 residues. The DNA for the CDR3 is TGCAGCGTCCTGAGCGGGGGGAGCGGCACAGATACGCAGTATTTT. It specifies CSVLSGGSGTDTQYF.

This clonotype was recorded a few times. The genes are TRBV7-8 and TRBJ2-5, with TRBD1 matching 8 bases. The J segment lost 2 bases and the V segment lost 3 bases, leaving 5 bases of the junction unmatched. The CDR3 extends over 15 amino acids. Germline assignment: CDR1 SGHVS and CDR2 FQNEAQ. The CDR3 loop is CASSLAGGRQETQYF. The CDR3 nucleotides are TGTGCCAGCAGCTTGGCAGGGGGCCGGCAAGAGACCCAGTACTTC.

The J gene is TRBJ2-1, the V gene TRBV20-1; the match to TRBD2 covers 9 bases. The CDR3 sequence is 17 residues long. The V and J ends lost 4 bases and 12 bases, in that order; junction bases with no gene match: 22. The V gene's germline CDR1 is DFQATT and CDR2 SNEGSKA (reference sequence). In nucleotides, the CDR3 is TGCAGTGCTACCAAGCCCATGGGGCTAGCGGGGCGGGGTTGGCAGTTCTTC. It yields the protein CSATKPMGLAGRGWQFF.

V is TRBV5-1 and J is TRBJ2-3; maybe TRBD2 (5 bases). Germline lookup yields CDR1 SGHRS and CDR2 YFSETQ. Trimming shortened V by 3 bases and J by 1 base, and 12 bases separated the two germline ends. CDR3 size: 15 residues. CDR3 amino acids: CASSSRPEGTDTQYF. CDR3 coding DNA: TGCGCCAGCAGCTCCCGTCCGGAGGGCACAGATACGCAGTATTTT.

The gene calls are TRBV27 and TRBJ2-2, with TRBD2 identical over 12 bases. The V and J ends lost 6 bases and 7 bases, in that order; junction bases with no gene match: 9. Looked up from germline, CDR1 is MNHEY and CDR2 is SMNVEV (reference sequence). The length of the CDR3 is 16 residues. DNA of the CDR3: TGTGCCAGCAGGCTCCTAGCGGGGGGGCGGGGCGGGGAGCTGTTTTTT. It yields the protein CASRLLAGGRGGELFF.

The rearrangement uses TRBV2 and TRBJ2-7; 7 nucleotides line up with TRBD1. Germline loops: CDR1 SNHLY, CDR2 FYNNEI. The CDR3 is made up of 13 amino acids. V shed 8 bases and J 7 bases; nucleotides not matched to a gene: 11. CDR3 protein: CASERGGKWEQYF. CDR3 in DNA: TGTGCCAGCGAGAGAGGGGGCAAATGGGAGCAGTACTTC.

The J gene is TRBJ2-5, the V gene TRBV5-4; 7 bases are shared with TRBD2. The junction had 0 bases not matched to a gene; V was cut back by 0 bases and J by 4 bases. Germline lookup yields CDR1 SGHNT and CDR2 YYREEE (reference sequence). The CDR3 contains 13 residues. The CDR3 DNA follows: TGTGCCAGCAGCTTGGGGGAGGGAGAGACCCAGTACTTC. As protein: CASSLGEGETQYF.

The CDR3 reads CATSERENQPQHF. The CDR3 bases are TGTGCCACCAGTGAAAGGGAGAATCAGCCCCAGCATTTT. The genes are TRBV24-1 and TRBJ1-5; D gene unclear. Trimming cost V 4 bases and J 4 bases, with 7 bases left between them. This CDR3 comprises 13 residues. CDR1 and CDR2 (germline): KGHDR, SFDVKD.